This T cell receptor (beta chain) was sequenced in a study of T-cell memory formation after mild COVID-19. Study conclusions and caveats: Mainly in CM and EM were contracting CD4+ clones; CD8+ were in EMRA.

In TCRdb, the 5' RACE reads were re-called with MiXCR into one record per CDR3 protein. The data show 300,000 to 350,000 distinct CDR3 sequences, around 19% seen once. As concerns this clonotype: The antigen is not known.

Between the trimmed V and J ends, which lost 6 bases and 6 bases, there was a span of 14 bases. Germline loops: CDR1 MDHEN, CDR2 SYDVKM. The CDR3 covers 13 residues. The chain couples TRBV28 to TRBJ2-5, with D possibly called TRBD1 or TRBD2 (5 bases each). Sample: PBMCs or a T cell subset sorted from them (not recorded which). The sequence derives from a man aged 18-30 years who had mild COVID-19 (a few samples of this study predate the infection). Cell type and time point are not known. CDR3 in DNA: TGTGCCAGCAGCCGGGACCGAGCGAAGACCCAGTACTTC. Encoded protein: CASSRDRAKTQYF.